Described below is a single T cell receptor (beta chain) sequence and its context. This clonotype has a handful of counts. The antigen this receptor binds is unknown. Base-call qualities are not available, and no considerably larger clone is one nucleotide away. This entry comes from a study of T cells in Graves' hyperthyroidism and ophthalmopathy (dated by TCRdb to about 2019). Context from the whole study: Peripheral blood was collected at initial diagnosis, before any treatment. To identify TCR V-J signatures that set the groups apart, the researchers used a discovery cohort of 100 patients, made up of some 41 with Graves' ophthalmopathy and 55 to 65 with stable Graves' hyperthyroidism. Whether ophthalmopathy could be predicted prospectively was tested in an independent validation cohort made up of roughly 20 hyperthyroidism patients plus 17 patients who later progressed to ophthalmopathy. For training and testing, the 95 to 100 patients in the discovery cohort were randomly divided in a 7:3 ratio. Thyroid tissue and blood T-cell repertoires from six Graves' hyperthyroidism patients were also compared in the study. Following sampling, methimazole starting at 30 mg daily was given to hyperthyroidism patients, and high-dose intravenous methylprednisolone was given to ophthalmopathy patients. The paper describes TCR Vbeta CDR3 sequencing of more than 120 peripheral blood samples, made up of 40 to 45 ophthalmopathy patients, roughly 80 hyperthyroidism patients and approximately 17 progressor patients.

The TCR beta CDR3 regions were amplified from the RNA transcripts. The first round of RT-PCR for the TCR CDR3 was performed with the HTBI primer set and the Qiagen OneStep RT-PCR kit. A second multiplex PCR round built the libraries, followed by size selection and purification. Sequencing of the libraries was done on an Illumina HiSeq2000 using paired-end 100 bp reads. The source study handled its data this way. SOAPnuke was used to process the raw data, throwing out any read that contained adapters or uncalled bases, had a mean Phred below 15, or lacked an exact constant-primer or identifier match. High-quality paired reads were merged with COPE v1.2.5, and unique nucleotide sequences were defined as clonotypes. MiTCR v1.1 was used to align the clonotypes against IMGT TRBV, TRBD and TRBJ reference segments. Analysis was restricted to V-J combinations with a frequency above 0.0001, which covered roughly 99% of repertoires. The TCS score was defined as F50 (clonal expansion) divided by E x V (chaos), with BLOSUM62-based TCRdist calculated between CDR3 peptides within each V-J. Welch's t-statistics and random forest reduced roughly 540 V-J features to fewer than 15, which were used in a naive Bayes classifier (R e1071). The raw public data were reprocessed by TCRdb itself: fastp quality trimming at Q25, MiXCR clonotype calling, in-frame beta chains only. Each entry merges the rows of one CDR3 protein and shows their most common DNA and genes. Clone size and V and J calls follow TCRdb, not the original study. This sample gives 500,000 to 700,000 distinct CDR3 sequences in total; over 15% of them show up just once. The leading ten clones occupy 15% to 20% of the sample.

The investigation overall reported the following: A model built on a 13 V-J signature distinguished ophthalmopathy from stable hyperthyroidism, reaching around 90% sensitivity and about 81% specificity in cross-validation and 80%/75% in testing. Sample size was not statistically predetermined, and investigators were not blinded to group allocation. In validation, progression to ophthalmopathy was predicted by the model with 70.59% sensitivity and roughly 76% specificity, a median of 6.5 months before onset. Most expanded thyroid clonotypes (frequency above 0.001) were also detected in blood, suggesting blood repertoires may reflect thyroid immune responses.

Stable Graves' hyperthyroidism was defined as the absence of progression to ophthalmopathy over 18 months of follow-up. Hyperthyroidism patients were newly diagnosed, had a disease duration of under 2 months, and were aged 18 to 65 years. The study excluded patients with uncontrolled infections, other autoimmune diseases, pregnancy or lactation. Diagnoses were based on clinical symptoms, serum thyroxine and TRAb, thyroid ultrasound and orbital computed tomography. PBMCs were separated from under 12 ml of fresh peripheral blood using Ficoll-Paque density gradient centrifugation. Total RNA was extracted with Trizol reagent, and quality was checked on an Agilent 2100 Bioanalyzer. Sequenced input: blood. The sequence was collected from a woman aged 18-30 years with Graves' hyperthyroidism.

CDR3 loop: CASRDMAYEQYF. The DNA sequence follows: TGCGCCAGCAGAGACATGGCCTACGAGCAGTACTTC. Recombination joined TRBV10-2 with TRBJ2-7; a confident D gene designation cannot be given. The V and J ends are trimmed by 6 bases and 2 bases, leaving 8 bases between them. Per the germline V gene, WSHSY is the CDR1 and SAAADI is the CDR2. The CDR3, from cysteine to phenylalanine, totals 12 residues. Just the 36-base CDR3 DNA is kept, in frame starting at base 1.